This T cell receptor beta chain was identified during a study of regulatory T cells in long-lasting Graves disease. The CDR3 has 17 amino acids. Trimming cost V 6 bases and J 2 bases; bases outside gene matches: 11. Germline V gives CDR1 SGHTA, CDR2 FQGTGA. The TCR beta library used iRepertoire HTBI primers with Arm-PCR amplification of CDR3. TCRdb reprocessed the multiplex PCR reads with MiXCR, giving one entry per CDR3 protein. This sample has 240,000 or so distinct CDR3 sequences, with roughly a fifth found just once. This clonotype was detected many times. Sample time point: newly diagnosed GD, antithyroid drugs for less than 3 months. Extracted RNA from PBMCs served as the source of the TCR library.

J is TRBJ2-5 and V is TRBV7-3, with 11 bases matching TRBD2. The source was peripheral blood mononuclear cells (PBMCs), collected at new diagnosis, from a patient treated with antithyroid drugs. This sequence was found in a female donor with Graves disease. The CDR3 DNA is TGTGCCAGCAGGACCGAAAGACTAGCGGGGCCACAAGAGACCCAGTACTTC. Protein: CASRTERLAGPQETQYF.